This T cell receptor beta chain was observed in a study of cytomegalovirus exposure and HLA in healthy donors. Findings and limits, study-wide: In vitro testing confirmed a few CMV-associated chains as specific for CMV antigens. Cytomegalovirus association was assigned to 150 to 200 TCR beta chains. In a later analysis, first-cohort TCR clusters were found to tend to co-occur in the 120 validation repertoires.

Using immunoSEQ multiplex PCR, the repertoire was profiled, and TCRdb retains in-frame clones only, with some absent. The profile shows roughly 190,000 clones, approximately 89% of them singletons. The V segment lost 3 bases and the J segment 0 bases; nucleotides outside the gene matches: 0. The germline V gene encodes CDR1 SGHTA and CDR2 FQGNSA. This CDR3 comprises 14 residues. To note about this clone: Its antigen is undetermined. Other DNA sequences in this sample translate to the same CDR3.

The receptor was isolated from a man younger than 40 in good health and CMV-seropositive. The V gene is TRBV7-2, the J gene TRBJ2-3; 7 bases match TRBD2. Input material: PBMCs. Here the CDR3 DNA reads TGTGCCAGCAGCTTGGGACTAAGCACAGATACGCAGTATTTT. It is translated as CASSLGLSTDTQYF.